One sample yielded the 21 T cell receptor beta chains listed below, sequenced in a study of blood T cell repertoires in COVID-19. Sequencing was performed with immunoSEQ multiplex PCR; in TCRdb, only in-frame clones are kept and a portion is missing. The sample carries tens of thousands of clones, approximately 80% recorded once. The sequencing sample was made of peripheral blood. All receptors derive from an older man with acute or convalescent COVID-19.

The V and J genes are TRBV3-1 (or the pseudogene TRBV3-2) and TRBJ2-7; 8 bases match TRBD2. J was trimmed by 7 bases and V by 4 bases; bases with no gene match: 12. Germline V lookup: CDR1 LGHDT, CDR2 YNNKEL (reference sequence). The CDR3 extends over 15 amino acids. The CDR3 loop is CASSPPGLGPLEQYF. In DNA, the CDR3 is TGTGCCAGCAGCCCCCCGGGACTAGGGCCCCTGGAGCAGTACTTC.

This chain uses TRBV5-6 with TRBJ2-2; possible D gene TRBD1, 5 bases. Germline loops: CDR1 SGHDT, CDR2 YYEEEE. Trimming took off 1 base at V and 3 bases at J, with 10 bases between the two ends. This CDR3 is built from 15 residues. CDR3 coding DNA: TGTGCCAGCAGCTTGTTCAGGGCGGACACCGGGGAGCTGTTTTTT. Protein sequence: CASSLFRADTGELFF.

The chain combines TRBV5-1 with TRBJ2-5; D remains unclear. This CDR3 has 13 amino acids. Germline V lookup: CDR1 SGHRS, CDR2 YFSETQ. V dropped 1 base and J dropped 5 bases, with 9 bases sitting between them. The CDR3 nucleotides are TGCGCCAGCAGCTTGAATGGAGTGGAGACCCAGTACTTC. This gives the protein CASSLNGVETQYF.

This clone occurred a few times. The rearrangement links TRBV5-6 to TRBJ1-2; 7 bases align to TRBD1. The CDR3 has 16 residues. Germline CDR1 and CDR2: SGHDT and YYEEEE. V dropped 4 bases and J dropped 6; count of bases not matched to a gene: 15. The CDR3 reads CASSQINRQGIDGYTF. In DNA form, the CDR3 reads TGTGCCAGCAGCCAAATAAATAGACAGGGAATCGATGGCTACACCTTC. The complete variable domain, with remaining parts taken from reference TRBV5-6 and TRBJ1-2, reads DAGVTQSPTHLIKTRGQQVTLRCSPKSGHDTVSWYQQALGQGPQFIFQYYEEEERQRGNFPDRFSGHQFPNYSSELNVNALLLGDSALYLCASSQINRQGIDGYTFGSGTRLTVV.

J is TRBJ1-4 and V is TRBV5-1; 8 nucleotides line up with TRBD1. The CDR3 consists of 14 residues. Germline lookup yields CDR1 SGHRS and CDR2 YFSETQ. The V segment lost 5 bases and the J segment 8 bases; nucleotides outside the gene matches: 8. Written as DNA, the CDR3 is TGCGCCAGCAGACAGACAGGGGCAGGGGAAAAACTGTTTTTT. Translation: CASRQTGAGEKLFF.

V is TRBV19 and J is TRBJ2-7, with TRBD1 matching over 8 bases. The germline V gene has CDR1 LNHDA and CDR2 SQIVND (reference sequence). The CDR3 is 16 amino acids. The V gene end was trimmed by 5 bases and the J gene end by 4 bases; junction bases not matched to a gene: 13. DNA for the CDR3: TGTGCCAGTAGTGCAAGCAGGGGGCCTGGAAGATACGAGCAGTACTTC. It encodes CASSASRGPGRYEQYF.

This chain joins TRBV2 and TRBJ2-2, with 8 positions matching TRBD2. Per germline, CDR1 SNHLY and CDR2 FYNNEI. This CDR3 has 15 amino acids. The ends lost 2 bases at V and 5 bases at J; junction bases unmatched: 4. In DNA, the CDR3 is TGTGCCAGCAGTGAACATAGCGGGAAAACCGGGGAGCTGTTTTTT. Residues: CASSEHSGKTGELFF.

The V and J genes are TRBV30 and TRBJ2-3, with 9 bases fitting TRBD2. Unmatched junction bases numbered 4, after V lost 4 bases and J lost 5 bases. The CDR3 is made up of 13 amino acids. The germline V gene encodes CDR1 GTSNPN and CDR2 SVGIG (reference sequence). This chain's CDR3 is CAWIAGAGDTQYF. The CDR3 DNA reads TGTGCCTGGATAGCGGGAGCGGGAGATACGCAGTATTTT.

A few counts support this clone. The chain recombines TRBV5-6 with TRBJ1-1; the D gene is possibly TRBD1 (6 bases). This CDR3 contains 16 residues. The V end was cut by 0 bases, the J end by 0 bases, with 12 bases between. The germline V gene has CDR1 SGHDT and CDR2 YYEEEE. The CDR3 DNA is TGTGCCAGCAGCTTGGGCAGGGGCACCATGAACACTGAAGCTTTCTTT. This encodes CASSLGRGTMNTEAFF.

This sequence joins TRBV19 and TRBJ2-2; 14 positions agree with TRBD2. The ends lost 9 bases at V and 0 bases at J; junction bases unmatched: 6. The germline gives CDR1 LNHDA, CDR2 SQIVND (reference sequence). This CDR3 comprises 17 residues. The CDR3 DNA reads TGTGCCAGCCGGGGACTAGCGGGGGAGACGAACACCGGGGAGCTGTTTTTT. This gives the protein CASRGLAGETNTGELFF.

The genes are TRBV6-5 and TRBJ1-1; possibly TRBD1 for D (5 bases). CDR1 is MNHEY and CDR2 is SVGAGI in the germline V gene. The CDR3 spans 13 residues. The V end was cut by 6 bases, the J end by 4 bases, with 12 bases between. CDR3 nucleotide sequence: TGTGCCAGCAGGAGACAGTCTGGCACTGAAGCTTTCTTT. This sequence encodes CASRRQSGTEAFF.

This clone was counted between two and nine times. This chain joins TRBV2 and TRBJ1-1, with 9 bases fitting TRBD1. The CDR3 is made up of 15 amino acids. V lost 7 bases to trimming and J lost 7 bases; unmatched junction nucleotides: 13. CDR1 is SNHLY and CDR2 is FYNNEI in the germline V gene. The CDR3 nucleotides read TGTGCCAGCATGCCTATCGGGACAGGGTCGTTTGAAGCTTTCTTT. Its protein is CASMPIGTGSFEAFF.

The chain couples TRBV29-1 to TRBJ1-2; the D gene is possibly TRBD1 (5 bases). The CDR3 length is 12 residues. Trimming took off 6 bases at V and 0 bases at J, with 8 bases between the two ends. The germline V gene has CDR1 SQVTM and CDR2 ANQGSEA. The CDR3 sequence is CSVGGSNYGYTF. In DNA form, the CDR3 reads TGCAGCGTGGGGGGATCTAACTATGGCTACACCTTC.

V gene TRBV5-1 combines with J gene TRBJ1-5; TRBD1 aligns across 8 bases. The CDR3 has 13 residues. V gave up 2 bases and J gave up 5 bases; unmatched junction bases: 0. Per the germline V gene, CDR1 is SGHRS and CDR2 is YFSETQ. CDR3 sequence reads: CASSLQGDQPQHF. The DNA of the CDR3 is TGCGCCAGCAGCTTACAGGGGGATCAGCCCCAGCATTTT.

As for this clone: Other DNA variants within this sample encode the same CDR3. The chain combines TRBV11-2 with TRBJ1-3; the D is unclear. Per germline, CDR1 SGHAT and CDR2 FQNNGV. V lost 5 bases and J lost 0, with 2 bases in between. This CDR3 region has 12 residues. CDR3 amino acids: CASSLSGNTIYF. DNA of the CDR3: TGTGCCAGCAGCCTCTCTGGAAACACCATATATTTT.

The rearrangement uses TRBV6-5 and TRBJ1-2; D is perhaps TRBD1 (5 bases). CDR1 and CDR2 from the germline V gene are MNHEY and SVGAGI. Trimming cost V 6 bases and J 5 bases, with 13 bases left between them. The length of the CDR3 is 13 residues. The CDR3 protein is CASSMAGGYGYTF. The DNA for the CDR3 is TGTGCCAGCAGCATGGCCGGGGGATATGGCTACACCTTC.

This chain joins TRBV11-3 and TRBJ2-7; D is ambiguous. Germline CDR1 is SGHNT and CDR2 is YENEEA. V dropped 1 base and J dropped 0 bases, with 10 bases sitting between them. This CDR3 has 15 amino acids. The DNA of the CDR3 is TGTGCCAGCAGCTTAGGCTCCCTTAGCTCCTACGAGCAGTACTTC. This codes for CASSLGSLSSYEQYF.

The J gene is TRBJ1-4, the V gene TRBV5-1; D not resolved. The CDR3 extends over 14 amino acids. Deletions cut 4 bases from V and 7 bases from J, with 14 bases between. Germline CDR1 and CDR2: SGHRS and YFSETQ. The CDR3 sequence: CASSPTDTAEKLFF. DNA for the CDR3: TGCGCCAGCAGCCCCACAGACACTGCTGAAAAACTGTTTTTT. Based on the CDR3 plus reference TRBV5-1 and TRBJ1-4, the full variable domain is KAGVTQTPRYLIKTRGQQVTLSCSPISGHRSVSWYQQTPGQGLQFLFEYFSETQRNKGNFPGRFSGRQFSNSRSEMNVSTLELGDSALYLCASSPTDTAEKLFFGSGTQLSVL.

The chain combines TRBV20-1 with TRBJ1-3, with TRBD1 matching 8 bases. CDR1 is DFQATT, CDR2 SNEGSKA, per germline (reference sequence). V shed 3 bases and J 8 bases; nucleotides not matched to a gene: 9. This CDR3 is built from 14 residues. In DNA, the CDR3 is TGCAGTGCTAGTCCCGGACAGGGTAGGGACACCATATATTTT. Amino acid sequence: CSASPGQGRDTIYF.

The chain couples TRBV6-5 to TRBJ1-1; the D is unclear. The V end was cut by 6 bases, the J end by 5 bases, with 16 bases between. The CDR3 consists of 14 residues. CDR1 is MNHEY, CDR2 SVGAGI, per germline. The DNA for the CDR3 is TGTGCCAGCAGCCAGGACCCTGGGAGGACTGAAGCTTTCTTT. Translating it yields CASSQDPGRTEAFF.

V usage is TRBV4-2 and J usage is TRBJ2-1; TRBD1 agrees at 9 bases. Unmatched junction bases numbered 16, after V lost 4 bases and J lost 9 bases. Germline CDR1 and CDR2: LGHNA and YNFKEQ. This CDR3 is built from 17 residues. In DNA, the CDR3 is TGTGCCAGCAGCCGGACTCTAGGGACAGGGTTTTATAGTGAGCAGTTCTTC. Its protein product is CASSRTLGTGFYSEQFF.